Listed below are T cell receptor beta chains from one sample, sequenced in a study of cytomegalovirus exposure and HLA in healthy donors. TCRdb's copy holds only in-frame clones and misses some; the assay was immunoSEQ multiplex PCR. Among 65,000 to 75,000 clones listed, 65% to 70% were seen once. The sequenced sample consisted of PBMCs. The source is a woman aged 25 to 39 in good health and CMV-seronegative. Both conserved end residues are part of each CDR3. A D gene is named only where the DNA matches it firmly. Not every row has a clone size; where given, it reads once, few, many or a size class.

TGTGCCAGCAGCCACAGCGGGGGGAGCAATGAGCAGTTCTTC,CASSHSGGSNEQFF,few,TRBJ2-1,TRBV7-3,TRBD2
TGTGCCAGCAGGACAGGGGGAAATCAGCCCCAGCATTTT,CASRTGGNQPQHF,once,TRBJ1-5,TRBV28,TRBD1
TGTGCCAGCAGCTCGGGTGATTTGAGACAGGGAGATGGCTACACCTTC,CASSSGDLRQGDGYTF,once,TRBJ1-2,TRBV5-4,TRBD1
TGTGCCAGCAAGGGACAGGGGGCCTATGGCTACACCTTC,CASKGQGAYGYTF,.,TRBJ1-2,TRBV6-5,TRBD1
TGTGCCAGCAATGGTGATTGGGACAGGGAGATCTACGAGCAGTACTTC,CASNGDWDREIYEQYF,.,TRBJ2-7,TRBV2,TRBD1
TGTGCCAGCAGTTACTCTGAGGGTTGGATTACCTACGAGCAGTACTTC,CASSYSEGWITYEQYF,.,TRBJ2-7,TRBV6-5,.
TGTGCCAGCAGTTCCCGTTACAATCAGCCCCAGCATTTT,CASSSRYNQPQHF,.,TRBJ1-5,TRBV6-5,.
TGTGCCAGCGGGACTTCCTACGAGCAGTACTTC,CASGTSYEQYF,.,TRBJ2-7,TRBV28,.
TGTGCCAGCAGCCCAATCGACCCAATGTCCGGGACATACAATGAGCAGTTCTTC,CASSPIDPMSGTYNEQFF,once,TRBJ2-1,TRBV7-9,.
TGTGCCAGTAGTCCCGCGGACATGCTTTCTGGGGCCAACGTCCTGACTTTC,CASSPADMLSGANVLTF,.,TRBJ2-6,TRBV19,.
TGTGCCAGCAGGGCCGGGACTAGCGGGGGGACAAAAAAGACCCAGTACTTC,CASRAGTSGGTKKTQYF,.,TRBJ2-5,TRBV5-6,TRBD2
TGTGCCAGCAGCTTAGAGGAGTACAATGAGCAGTTCTTC,CASSLEEYNEQFF,.,TRBJ2-1,TRBV11-2,.
TGTGCCAGCAGCTCCTGGGGGCTAGCGGGGGGCGGGAATGAGCAGTTCTTC,CASSSWGLAGGGNEQFF,.,TRBJ2-1,TRBV11-2,TRBD2
TGTGCCATCAGCCGACAGGGGGCGCCCACCGGGGAGCTGTTTTTT,CAISRQGAPTGELFF,.,TRBJ2-2,TRBV10-3,TRBD1
TGTGCCACCAGCAGAGATCTTGGGCAGGATCAGCCCCAGCATTTT,CATSRDLGQDQPQHF,.,TRBJ1-5,TRBV15,.
TGTGCCAGCAGTGATTCGGGGCGGGGGCGACAGCCCCAGCATTTT,CASSDSGRGRQPQHF,few,TRBJ1-5,TRBV2,.